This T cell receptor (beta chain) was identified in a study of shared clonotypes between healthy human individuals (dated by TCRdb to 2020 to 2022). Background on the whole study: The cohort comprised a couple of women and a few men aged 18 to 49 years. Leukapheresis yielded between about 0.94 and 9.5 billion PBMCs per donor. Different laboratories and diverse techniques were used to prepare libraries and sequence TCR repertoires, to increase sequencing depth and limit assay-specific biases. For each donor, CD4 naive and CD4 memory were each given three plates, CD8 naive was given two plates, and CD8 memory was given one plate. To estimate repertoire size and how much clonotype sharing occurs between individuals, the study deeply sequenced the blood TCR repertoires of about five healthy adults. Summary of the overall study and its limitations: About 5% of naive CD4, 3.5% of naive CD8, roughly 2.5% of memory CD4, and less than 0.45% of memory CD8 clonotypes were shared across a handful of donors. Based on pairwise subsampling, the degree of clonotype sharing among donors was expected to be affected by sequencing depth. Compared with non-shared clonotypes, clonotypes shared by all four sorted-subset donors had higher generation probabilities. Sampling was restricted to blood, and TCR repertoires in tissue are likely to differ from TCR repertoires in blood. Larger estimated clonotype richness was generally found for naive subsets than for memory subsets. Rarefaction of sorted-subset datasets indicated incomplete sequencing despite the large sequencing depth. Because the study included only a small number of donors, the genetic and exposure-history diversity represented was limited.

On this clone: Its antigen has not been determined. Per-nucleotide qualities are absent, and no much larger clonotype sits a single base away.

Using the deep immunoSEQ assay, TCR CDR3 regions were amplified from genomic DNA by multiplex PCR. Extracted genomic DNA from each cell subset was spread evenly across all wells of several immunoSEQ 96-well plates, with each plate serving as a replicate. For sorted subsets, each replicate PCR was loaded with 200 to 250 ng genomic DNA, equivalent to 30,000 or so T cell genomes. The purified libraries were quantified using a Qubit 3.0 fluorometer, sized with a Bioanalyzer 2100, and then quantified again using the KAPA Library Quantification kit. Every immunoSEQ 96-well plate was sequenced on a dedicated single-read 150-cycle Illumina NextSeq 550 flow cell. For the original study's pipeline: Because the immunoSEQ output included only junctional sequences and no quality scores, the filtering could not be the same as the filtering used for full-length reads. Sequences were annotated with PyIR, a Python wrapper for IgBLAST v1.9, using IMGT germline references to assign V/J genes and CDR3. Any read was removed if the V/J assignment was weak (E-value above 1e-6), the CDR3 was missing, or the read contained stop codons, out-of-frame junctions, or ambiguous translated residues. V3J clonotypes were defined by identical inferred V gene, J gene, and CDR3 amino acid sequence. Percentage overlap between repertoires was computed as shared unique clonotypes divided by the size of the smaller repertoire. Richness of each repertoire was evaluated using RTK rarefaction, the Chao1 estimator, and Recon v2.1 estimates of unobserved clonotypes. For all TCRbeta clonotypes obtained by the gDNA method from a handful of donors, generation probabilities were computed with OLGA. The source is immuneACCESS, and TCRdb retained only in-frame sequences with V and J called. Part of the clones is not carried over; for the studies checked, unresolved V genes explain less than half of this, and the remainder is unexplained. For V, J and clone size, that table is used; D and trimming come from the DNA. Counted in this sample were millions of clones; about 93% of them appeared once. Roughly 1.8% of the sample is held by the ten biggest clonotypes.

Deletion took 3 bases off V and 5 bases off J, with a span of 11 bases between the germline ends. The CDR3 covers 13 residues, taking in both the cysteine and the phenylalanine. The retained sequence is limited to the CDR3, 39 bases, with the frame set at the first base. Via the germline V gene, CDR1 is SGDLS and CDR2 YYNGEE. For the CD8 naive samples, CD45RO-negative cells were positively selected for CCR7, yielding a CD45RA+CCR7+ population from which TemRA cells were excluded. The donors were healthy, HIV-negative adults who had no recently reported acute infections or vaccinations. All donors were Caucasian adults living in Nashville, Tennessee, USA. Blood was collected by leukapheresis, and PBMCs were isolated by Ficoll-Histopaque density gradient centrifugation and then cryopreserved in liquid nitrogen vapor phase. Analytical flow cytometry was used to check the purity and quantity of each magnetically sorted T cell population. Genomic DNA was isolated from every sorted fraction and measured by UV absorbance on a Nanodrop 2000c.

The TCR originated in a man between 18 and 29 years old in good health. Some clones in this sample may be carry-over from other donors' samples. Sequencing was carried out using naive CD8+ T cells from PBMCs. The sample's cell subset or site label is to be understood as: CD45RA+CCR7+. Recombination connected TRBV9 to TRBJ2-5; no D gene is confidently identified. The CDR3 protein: CASSARLRETQYF. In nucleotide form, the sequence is TGTGCCAGCAGCGCTAGGCTACGGGAGACCCAGTACTTC. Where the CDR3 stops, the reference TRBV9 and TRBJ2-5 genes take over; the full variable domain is DSGVTQTPKHLITATGQRVTLRCSPRSGDLSVYWYQQSLDQGLQFLIQYYNGEERAKGNILERFSAQQFPDLHSELNLSSLELGDSALYFCASSARLRETQYFGPGTRLLVL.